Sequencing of this T cell receptor (beta chain) was carried out in a study of T cell repertoires in cytomegalovirus infection. Whole-study context: Public signatures in TCR beta pointed to CMV infection and matching HLA type. General study findings and limits: Carriage of CMV together with the relevant HLA was identifiable through cumulative public TCR beta family frequency. CMV-specific TCR beta clonotypes restricted by HLA-C were the ones dominating the ex vivo response.

In its sample, this clonotype was seen many times. Its antigen is unknown. Germline V gives CDR1 MNHNS, CDR2 SASEGT. Trimming stripped 6 bases from V and 0 bases from J, with 8 bases between. CDR3 length: 13 residues. TCRdb reprocessed the reads via MiXCR and lists one record per CDR3 protein. The table has 55,000 to 85,000 distinct CDR3 sequences, just under 4% seen once. The receptor was derived from a human donor in good health (CMV status not recorded). Some clones in this sample may be carry-over from other donors' samples. This rearrangement joins TRBV6-1 to TRBJ1-2; no firm D call. The sequenced sample consisted of PBMCs. CDR3 sequence (DNA): TGTGCCAGCAGCCCCCTAGCTAACTATGGCTACACCTTC. This gives the protein CASSPLANYGYTF.